Listed below are T cell receptor beta chains from one sample, sequenced in a study of OX40 agonist ivuxolimab in advanced cancers. Profiling relied on immunoSEQ multiplex PCR, and the TCRdb table lists in-frame clones only, not all of them. The table lists 82,000 or so clones, more than 80% of them singletons. The specimen was CD4+ or CD8+ T cells sorted from blood, collected in a trial of the OX40 agonist ivuxolimab. The receptors originated from an adult with an advanced solid tumor such as melanoma, head and neck, liver or kidney cancer. The CDR3 runs from the conserved cysteine through the conserved F or W. A D gene is named only where the DNA matches it firmly. The listing skips clone size in some rows; elsewhere it reads once, few, many or a size class.

J,V,size,D,DNA,CDR3
TRBJ2-7,TRBV28,NA,NA,TGTGCCAGCAGTCTCTCAGGTGCGCAGCAGTACTTC,CASSLSGAQQYF
TRBJ2-3,TRBV28,few,TRBD2,TGTGCCAGCAGTCCCCTGACTAGCCCACCGCAGTATTTT,CASSPLTSPPQYF
TRBJ1-5,TRBV18,NA,NA,TGTGCCAGCTCACAAGACAGGTCCGGGAAAGCCCAGCCCCAGCATTTT,CASSQDRSGKAQPQHF
TRBJ1-2,TRBV28,NA,TRBD1,TGTGCCAGCAGCAGTTTCCAGGACAGGGGTGGTGGCTACACCTTC,CASSSFQDRGGGYTF
TRBJ2-7,TRBV28,once,TRBD2,TGTGCCAGCAGTTTCCCGGGACTACAAAAGGGAGAGCAGTACTTC,CASSFPGLQKGEQYF
TRBJ2-2,TRBV7-2,NA,NA,TGTGCCAGCAGCTCAGGGGAGCGGAGCACCGGGGAGCTGTTTTTT,CASSSGERSTGELFF
TRBJ1-2,TRBV2,NA,NA,TGTGCCAGCAGTGACAGTTCTAACTATGGCTACACCTTC,CASSDSSNYGYTF
TRBJ2-3,TRBV5-4,NA,NA,TGTGCCAGCAGCGAACCCAGCAGCACAGATACGCAGTATTTT,CASSEPSSTDTQYF
TRBJ2-7,TRBV5-5,NA,NA,TGTGCCAGCAGCTTTACAGCCTCAACCTACGAGCAGTACTTC,CASSFTASTYEQYF
TRBJ1-3,TRBV6-1,NA,NA,TGTGCCAGCAGTGGCTCGGGGTCGTTCCCCCTCTCTGGAAACACCATATATTTT,CASSGSGSFPLSGNTIYF
TRBJ2-2,TRBV28,NA,NA,TGTGCCAGCAGTGCCGGGACACTTAACACCGGGGAGCTGTTTTTT,CASSAGTLNTGELFF
TRBJ1-5,TRBV9,NA,NA,TGTGCCAGCAGCGTAGGGCTCGGCAATCAGCCCCAGCATTTT,CASSVGLGNQPQHF
TRBJ2-7,TRBV7-9,NA,TRBD1,TGTGCCAGCAGCTTTGACCGGGACAGGGCCTACGAGCAGTACTTC,CASSFDRDRAYEQYF
TRBJ2-7,TRBV28,NA,NA,TGTGCCAGCAGTTTGTGGCGGCCTAGCTCCTACGAGCAGTACTTC,CASSLWRPSSYEQYF
TRBJ1-1,TRBV5-6,once,NA,TGTGCCAGCAGTTCGGCTATACTAGGTGCTGCTTTCTTT,CASSSAILGAAFF
TRBJ1-1,TRBV5-1,NA,NA,TGCGCCAGCAGCTTGGTACGTGTTGGGGACACTGAAGCTTTCTTT,CASSLVRVGDTEAFF
TRBJ2-6,TRBV4-1,NA,NA,TGCGCCAGCAGCCTCACAGGGTTCGGGGCCAACGTCCTGACTTTC,CASSLTGFGANVLTF